The 9 T cell receptor beta chains given below trace back to one sample, sequenced in a study of cytomegalovirus exposure and HLA in healthy donors. PCR was performed using 60 Vbeta and 13 Jbeta primers. The assay was immunoSEQ multiplex PCR, and TCRdb's table has in-frame clones only and misses some. There are tens of thousands of clones in the sample; 55% to 80% occur only once, and 3% lies in the top ten. Sequenced: PBMCs. The receptors were gathered from a woman aged 45-65 years in good health and CMV-seronegative.

With regard to this clone: Its ends do not fully match the called genes, so a read error is possible. The chain has TRBV4-1 and TRBJ2-7; TRBD2 aligns across 8 bases. The CDR3 spans 17 residues. Per the germline V gene, CDR1 is MGHRA and CDR2 is YSYEKL. The DNA for the CDR3 is TGCGTCAGCAGCCACCTACCGACTAGCGCCCGCTCCTACGAGCAGTACTTC. As protein: CVSSHLPTSARSYEQYF.

This clone was detected only a few times. V gene TRBV29-1 combines with J gene TRBJ2-3; 12 bases map to TRBD1. The length of the CDR3 is 15 residues. The germline gives CDR1 SQVTM, CDR2 ANQGSEA. Trimming cost V 5 bases and J 8 bases; bases outside gene matches: 11. The CDR3 sequence: CSVNPGQGARGTQYF. CDR3 coding DNA: TGCAGCGTTAATCCGGGACAGGGGGCGCGTGGTACGCAGTATTTT.

The V and J genes are TRBV29-1 and TRBJ2-5; a weak D match, TRBD1 (7 bases). V lost 5 bases, J lost 5 bases, and 21 bases lay in between. Germline lookup yields CDR1 SQVTM and CDR2 ANQGSEA. The CDR3 spans 15 residues. CDR3 nucleotide sequence: TGCAGCGTTAGAGGACAGGCGGGGTCGGAGGAGACCCAGTACTTC. The encoded protein is CSVRGQAGSEETQYF.

J is TRBJ1-1 and V is TRBV7-3; 7 bases align to TRBD1. V shed 6 bases and J 1 base; nucleotides not matched to a gene: 2. CDR1 is SGHTA and CDR2 is FQGTGA in the germline V gene. The CDR3 has 13 amino acids. The CDR3 coding sequence is TGTGCCAGCAGTGCAGGGGGGAACACTGAAGCTTTCTTT. It specifies CASSAGGNTEAFF.

This clone showed up just once. The V and J genes are TRBV2 and TRBJ2-5, with 7 nucleotides matching TRBD2. The J call may be incorrect, as the DNA end agrees better with TRBJ2-7. CDR1 and CDR2 (germline): SNHLY, FYNNEI. This CDR3 has 14 residues. As DNA, the CDR3 is TGTGCCAGCAGTGGGGGGGGACTGCCCCCCGAGCAGTACTTC. Protein sequence: CASSGGGLPPEQYF.

This chain links TRBV5-4 with TRBJ2-1; 12 bases agree with TRBD2. The germline V gene encodes CDR1 SGHNT and CDR2 YYREEE (reference sequence). The CDR3 covers 17 residues. J lost 5 bases, V lost 0 bases, and 6 bases had no gene match. CDR3 in DNA: TGTGCCAGCAGCTTGGGGCGTACTAGCGGGAGGAACAATGAGCAGTTCTTC. Protein sequence: CASSLGRTSGRNNEQFF.

The J gene is TRBJ1-2, the V gene TRBV27; tentative D call: TRBD1 (5 bases). The CDR3 has 14 amino acids. Germline CDR1 is MNHEY and CDR2 is SMNVEV (reference sequence). With 2 bases removed from V and 4 bases from J, the gap between germline ends came to 11 bases. CDR3 sequence (DNA): TGTGCCAGCAGTTTACAGGGATTGGGCTATGGCTACACCTTC. Translation: CASSLQGLGYGYTF.

The chain carries TRBV19 and TRBJ1-1; D is perhaps TRBD1 (5 bases). Per the germline V gene, CDR1 is LNHDA and CDR2 is SQIVND (reference sequence). The ends were cut back, 6 bases at V and 1 base at J, with 18 bases in the middle. The CDR3 covers 16 residues. The CDR3 reads CASSPGGMGPNTEAFF. The DNA of the CDR3 is TGTGCCAGTAGCCCGGGGGGTATGGGGCCGAACACTGAAGCTTTCTTT.

The count of this clone is one. The gene calls are TRBV5-6 and TRBJ2-7; 9 nucleotides match TRBD2. Unmatched junction bases numbered 4, after V lost 1 base and J lost 2 bases. CDR3 length: 15 amino acids. CDR1 is SGHDT and CDR2 is YYEEEE in the germline V gene. CDR3 protein: CASSLIERGAYEQYF. CDR3 sequence (DNA): TGTGCCAGCAGCTTGATTGAGCGGGGGGCCTACGAGCAGTACTTC. Using reference TRBV5-6 and TRBJ2-7 for the parts outside the CDR3, the full variable domain is DAGVTQSPTHLIKTRGQQVTLRCSPKSGHDTVSWYQQALGQGPQFIFQYYEEEERQRGNFPDRFSGHQFPNYSSELNVNALLLGDSALYLCASSLIERGAYEQYFGPGTRLTVT.